The rows below give T cell receptor beta chains drawn from one sample of a study of CD8+CD57+ T cells in acquired aplastic anemia. TCRdb called the reads again in MiXCR, with one record for every CDR3 protein. Among under 200,000 distinct CDR3 sequences listed, roughly 48% were seen once. What was sequenced was sorted CD4+, CD8+, or CD8+CD57+ T cells (not recorded which) from PBMCs. The receptors stem from a human donor with aplastic anemia. Each CDR3 is given with its conserved first and last residue. A D gene is named only where the DNA matches it firmly. Size values are once, few and many counts, or a class for expanded clones, and some rows have none.

>TRBJ2-5|many|TRBD2|TRBV5-4
TGTGCCAGCATACTAGCGGGAGGGCCCAAAGAGACCCAGTACTTC
CASILAGGPKETQYF
>TRBJ2-1|-|TRBD1|TRBV2
TGTGCCAGTAGTAGACAGGGCAATGAGCAGTTCTTC
CASSRQGNEQFF
>TRBJ2-1|many|TRBD1|TRBV10-3
TGTGCCATCAGGTCGGGACAGGGGGTAGATGAGCAGTTCTTC
CAIRSGQGVDEQFF
>TRBJ2-5|many|-|TRBV20-1
TGCAGTGCTAGAGTTCAGGGGCAGATAGAGACCCAGTACTTC
CSARVQGQIETQYF
>TRBJ2-1|many|TRBD2|TRBV2
TGTGCCAGCAGTCAATACGGACTAGGTTCCTACAATGAGCAGTTCTTC
CASSQYGLGSYNEQFF
>TRBJ1-2|many|TRBD1|TRBV4-2
TGTGCCAGCAGCCCCGGAGGACAGGACCGCCGGTATGGCTACACCTTC
CASSPGGQDRRYGYTF
>TRBJ1-2|-|-|TRBV7-9
TGTGCCAGCAGCCTAGGGGGAATCTATGGCTACACCTTC
CASSLGGIYGYTF
>TRBJ2-7|-|TRBD2|TRBV7-2
TGTGCCAGCAGCCGGGGGGGGAGCTACGAGCAGTACTTC
CASSRGGSYEQYF
>TRBJ2-3|many|TRBD2|TRBV9
TGTGCCAGCAGCGTGTCGGCGGGAGGGGCAGATACGCAGTATTTT
CASSVSAGGADTQYF
>TRBJ2-1|many|-|TRBV7-2
TGTGCCAGCAGCTTTTCGGAAAACAATGAGCAGTTCTTC
CASSFSENNEQFF
>TRBJ1-3|many|-|TRBV5-1
TGCGCCAGCAGCTTGACAGGGACAACCTCTGGAAACACCATATATTTT
CASSLTGTTSGNTIYF
>TRBJ2-3|-|-|TRBV7-3
TGTGCCAGCAGCTTAAACGTAGTGGATACGCAGTATTTT
CASSLNVVDTQYF
>TRBJ1-6|once|TRBD1|TRBV5-1
TGCGCCAGCAGCTTGGGGACAGGGTATTACTCACCCCTCCACTTT
CASSLGTGYYSPLHF
>TRBJ2-1|-|-|TRBV19
TGTGCCAGTAGCGCTGGGGGGCCCCAAGGGCAGTTCTTC
CASSAGGPQGQFF
>TRBJ2-6|many|TRBD1|TRBV5-5
TGTGCCAGCAGCTTAACAGGGGGCTCTGGGGCCAACGTCCTGACTTTC
CASSLTGGSGANVLTF
>TRBJ2-5|-|TRBD2|TRBV24-1
TGTGCCACCGGACCTAGCGGGAACCTAGAGACCCAGTACTTC
CATGPSGNLETQYF
>TRBJ2-3|many|-|TRBV25-1
TGTGCCAGCTCTCCCCCAGCGGGTCACGGCACAGATACGCAGTATTTT
CASSPPAGHGTDTQYF
>TRBJ1-2|many|TRBD1|TRBV19
TGTGCCAGTAGGCCTCCGGGACAGCCTAACTATGGCTACACCTTC
CASRPPGQPNYGYTF
>TRBJ2-5|-|-|TRBV24-1
TGTGCCACCAGCAAGGGGGAGACCCAGTACTTC
CATSKGETQYF
>TRBJ1-2|-|-|TRBV6-5
TGTGCCAGCAGTTACTCAGGGGGAGAGAACGGCTACACCTTC
CASSYSGGENGYTF
>TRBJ2-2|-|-|TRBV5-1
TGCGCCAGCAGCTCAAGGGGCAGGCATTCGACCGGGGAGCTGTTTTTT
CASSSRGRHSTGELFF
>TRBJ1-4|many|-|TRBV20-1
TGCAGTGCTCAGACCAGGGGAGACGAAAAACTGTTTTTT
CSAQTRGDEKLFF
>TRBJ1-1|many|-|TRBV25-1
TGTGCCAGCAGTGAATTGAGAGGAGGCACTGAAGCTTTCTTT
CASSELRGGTEAFF
>TRBJ1-2|-|-|TRBV7-9
TGTGCCAGCAGCTTTCCCCCTTCCTATGGCTACACCTTC
CASSFPPSYGYTF
>TRBJ2-5|-|TRBD2|TRBV2
TGTGCCAGCAGACCCCTAGCGGGAGTAGAGACCCAGTACTTC
CASRPLAGVETQYF
>TRBJ1-5|-|-|TRBV7-8
TGTGCCAGCAGCTTAGACGCCTTGGGCAATCAGCCCCAGCATTTT
CASSLDALGNQPQHF
>TRBJ1-3|many|-|TRBV20-1
TGCAGTGCTAGACCGGGACCGAGCTCTGGAAACACCATATATTTT
CSARPGPSSGNTIYF
>TRBJ1-1|-|-|TRBV20-1
TGCAGTGCGGGAAGGGGACCTTTGAACACTGAAGCTTTCTTT
CSAGRGPLNTEAFF
>TRBJ2-7|-|-|TRBV7-3
TGTGCCAGCAGCCCAACCGGGCTGAGCTCCTACGAGCAGTACTTC
CASSPTGLSSYEQYF
>TRBJ2-7|-|TRBD1|TRBV2
TGTGCCGGCAGCCGGGACAGGGGCCACGAGCAGTACTTC
CAGSRDRGHEQYF